This T cell receptor beta chain was sequenced in a study of cytomegalovirus exposure and HLA in healthy donors. PCR was performed using 60 Vbeta and 13 Jbeta primers. The table came from immunoSEQ multiplex PCR; TCRdb's copy has only in-frame clones and leaves some out. The sample lists 120,000 or so clones; over 65% were seen once. The V gene lost 4 bases and the J gene lost 4 bases, with 8 bases spanning the gap. The CDR3 has 13 amino acids. CDR1 and CDR2 from the germline V gene are SGHAT and FQDESV (reference sequence). Findings of the study overall: Rates of TCR association differed by HLA locus in a later analysis, with DRB1 highest and HLA-C lowest. For most TCR beta V segments, an earlier analysis put the productive rate at about 90% or about 30% of the time. Cytomegalovirus association was listed for 164 TCR beta chains. Despite most TCR sequences being rare, some public TCRs occurred in many donors.

Notes on this clone: What it recognizes is unknown.

Sequencing was performed on PBMCs. The origin of this receptor is a man between 18 and 35 years old in good health and CMV-seropositive. The chain has TRBV11-1 and TRBJ1-5; D is undetermined. The CDR3 region is CASSSAPNQPQHF. The CDR3 DNA reads as TGTGCCAGCAGCTCAGCCCCGAATCAGCCCCAGCATTTT. Full variable domain (missing parts from reference TRBV11-1 and TRBJ1-5): EAEVAQSPRYKITEKSQAVAFWCDPISGHATLYWYRQILGQGPELLVQFQDESVVDDSQLPKDRFSAERLKGVDSTLKIQPAELGDSAMYLCASSSAPNQPQHFGDGTRLSIL.